One sample yielded the 18 T cell receptor beta chains listed below, sequenced in a study of regulatory T cells in long-lasting Graves disease (TCRdb year 2021). According to the study, the label for this sample's time point signals: newly diagnosed GD, antithyroid drugs for less than 3 months. For both TCR sequencing and RNA sequencing, RNA was extracted from PBMCs using TRIzol. The library came from multiplex PCR. The run used an Illumina HiSeq 4000. CDR3 regions were amplified by Arm-PCR with iRepertoire HTBI primers to construct TCR beta libraries. TCRdb reprocessing: public reads trimmed at Q25 with fastp, clones called with MiXCR, in-frame beta chains kept. Each entry merges the rows of one CDR3 protein and shows their most common DNA and genes. For this sample there are 500,000 or so distinct CDR3 sequences; 16% appear just once. 20% to 25% of the sample is in the top ten clones. Separately, the same data were catalogued under a study of T cells in Graves' hyperthyroidism and ophthalmopathy.

The sample here was peripheral blood mononuclear cells (PBMCs), taken at new diagnosis, from a patient treated with antithyroid drugs. These receptor sequences come from a woman aged 35-65 years with Graves disease. Donor details come from another sample of the same person, matched by shared clones.

The chain links TRBV2 to TRBJ2-3, with 10 bases identical to TRBD1. Germline V CDR1 and CDR2: SNHLY, FYNNEI. The CDR3 is 19 residues long. J lost 1 base, V lost 3 bases, and 13 bases had no gene match. CDR3 amino acids: CASSDASLDRGRGTDTQYF. CDR3 sequence (DNA): TGTGCCAGCAGTGACGCGTCTTTAGACAGGGGGCGAGGCACAGATACGCAGTATTTT.

This clonotype was found many times. CDR3 residues: CASSTSQGRGETQYF. The CDR3 nucleotides are TGTGCCAGCAGTACCTCACAGGGAAGGGGGGAGACCCAGTACTTC. This sequence joins TRBV2 and TRBJ2-5, with D perhaps matching TRBD1 (6 bases). Trimming removed 5 bases at V and 5 bases at J, with 18 bases between. The CDR3 runs to 15 residues. CDR1 and CDR2 from the germline V gene are SNHLY and FYNNEI.

This clonotype has a handful of counts. The chain uses TRBV5-1 and TRBJ2-7, with no clear D. V lost 5 bases and J lost 6, with 15 bases in between. Germline V gives CDR1 SGHRS, CDR2 YFSETQ. The CDR3 totals 13 residues. The CDR3 reads CASRTFRSGEQYF. The CDR3 nucleotides are TGCGCCAGCAGGACCTTCCGGTCCGGCGAGCAGTACTTC.

In this sample, this clonotype turned up many times. The chain recombines TRBV2 with TRBJ1-2, with 7 bases matching TRBD1. The CDR3 totals 14 residues. CDR1 SNHLY and CDR2 FYNNEI come from the germline V gene. J gave up 3 bases and V 6 bases, and 7 bases lay outside the gene matches. The CDR3 here is CASRAGGADYGYTF. CDR3 DNA sequence: TGTGCCAGCAGGGCAGGGGGAGCTGACTATGGCTACACCTTC.

This chain links TRBV5-1 with TRBJ2-3; D remains ambiguous. This CDR3 is built from 12 residues. Germline V gene lookup returns CDR1 SGHRS and CDR2 YFSETQ. Trimming stripped 0 bases from V and 6 bases from J, with 5 bases between. The CDR3 DNA sequence: TGCGCCAGCAGCTTGGAGCCGGATACGCAGTATTTT. Translated, it gives CASSLEPDTQYF. Using reference TRBV5-1 and TRBJ2-3 for the parts outside the CDR3, the full variable domain is KAGVTQTPRYLIKTRGQQVTLSCSPISGHRSVSWYQQTPGQGLQFLFEYFSETQRNKGNFPGRFSGRQFSNSRSEMNVSTLELGDSALYLCASSLEPDTQYFGPGTRLTVL.

This clonotype was observed a handful of times. This chain joins TRBV30 and TRBJ1-4; tentative D call: TRBD1 (5 bases). Germline V gene lookup returns CDR1 GTSNPN and CDR2 SVGIG (reference sequence). Trimming cost V 3 bases and J 8 bases, with 16 bases left between them. The CDR3 covers 14 residues. The CDR3 loop reads CAWSQGRVREKLFF. Here the CDR3 DNA reads TGTGCCTGGAGCCAGGGTAGGGTGAGAGAAAAACTGTTTTTT.

This clonotype was picked up a small number of times. The gene calls are TRBV19 and TRBJ2-3; D is undetermined. The CDR3 contains 15 residues. The germline gives CDR1 LNHDA, CDR2 SQIVND (reference sequence). The V end lost 7 bases, the J end lost 4 bases, and 18 bases lay between the germline ends. CDR3 amino acids: CASTQSPLLPDTQYF. The CDR3 DNA reads as TGTGCCAGTACCCAGTCCCCTTTACTTCCAGATACGCAGTATTTT.

V gene TRBV19 combines with J gene TRBJ1-1; 8 bases map to TRBD1. The V segment lost 4 bases and the J segment 0 bases; nucleotides outside the gene matches: 7. The CDR3 extends over 16 amino acids. The germline CDR1 and CDR2 sequences are LNHDA and SQIVND (reference sequence). CDR3 sequence reads: CASSTGTGALNTEAFF. The DNA of the CDR3 is TGTGCCAGTAGTACGGGGACAGGAGCCTTGAACACTGAAGCTTTCTTT.

This clonotype occurred many times. The chain carries TRBV27 and TRBJ2-7; D is uncertain. CDR1 MNHEY and CDR2 SMNVEV come from the germline V gene (reference sequence). V lost 5 bases, J lost 0 bases, and 8 bases lay in between. CDR3 length: 13 residues. CDR3 DNA sequence: TGTGCCAGCAGTGGCAGGAGCTCCTACGAGCAGTACTTC. Translated, it gives CASSGRSSYEQYF.

This clonotype occurred many times. The chain couples TRBV28 to TRBJ2-7; TRBD1 aligns across 9 bases. Germline assignment: CDR1 MDHEN and CDR2 SYDVKM. V lost 6 bases to trimming and J lost 0 bases; unmatched junction nucleotides: 6. The CDR3 loop spans 15 amino acids. The CDR3 DNA is TGTGCCAGCAGCCTCGGACAGGGGATCTCCTACGAGCAGTACTTC. Residues: CASSLGQGISYEQYF.

This clonotype was detected ten times or more. The CDR3 nucleotides read TGTGCCAGCAGCTTAATACCAACTCCCTACAATGAGCAGTTCTTC. Amino acids: CASSLIPTPYNEQFF. The chain recombines TRBV7-3 with TRBJ2-1, with D unresolved. V was shortened by 1 base and J by 2 bases, with 9 bases between the two germline ends. The CDR3 sequence is 15 residues long. In germline, CDR1 is SGHTA, CDR2 FQGTGA.

This clonotype was recorded many times. The V call is TRBV3-1, the J call TRBJ1-1; D unclear. V lost 1 base and J lost 1, with 16 bases in between. The CDR3 consists of 17 residues. Germline V gene sequence: CDR1 LGHDT, CDR2 YNNKEL (reference sequence). For the CDR3, the DNA is TGTGCCAGCAGCCAAGGGAGAATTGGCATGGAGAACACTGAAGCTTTCTTT. Translating it yields CASSQGRIGMENTEAFF.

This clonotype was seen at least ten times. The gene calls are TRBV15 and TRBJ1-1, with 7 bases that match TRBD1. V dropped 5 bases and J dropped 0; count of bases not matched to a gene: 3. Germline V CDR1 and CDR2: LNHNV, YYDKDF (reference sequence). The CDR3 spans 14 residues. Here the CDR3 DNA reads TGTGCCACCAGCCAGGGGGTTATGAACACTGAAGCTTTCTTT. Translation gives CATSQGVMNTEAFF.

This chain links TRBV6-2 or TRBV6-3 with TRBJ1-2; tentatively, D is TRBD1 (5 bases). Trimming pared 6 bases from V and 7 bases from J, leaving 18 bases between. The CDR3 extends over 14 amino acids. Germline-derived CDR1 and CDR2 are MNHEY and SVGEGT. The CDR3 here is CASSQLGGLGGYTF. The CDR3 coding sequence is TGTGCCAGCAGCCAACTTGGGGGGTTGGGTGGCTACACCTTC.

This clonotype was seen a few times. J is TRBJ2-5 and V is TRBV18; D is possibly TRBD2 (6 bases). The CDR3 extends over 17 amino acids. Trimming shortened V by 3 bases and J by 4 bases, and 21 bases separated the two germline ends. The V gene's germline CDR1 is KGHSH and CDR2 LQKENI. Written as DNA, the CDR3 is TGTGCCAGCTCACCGAGAACGGGACTCCTGGCGGGAGAGACCCAGTACTTC. This translates into CASSPRTGLLAGETQYF.

The rearrangement uses TRBV30 and TRBJ1-5; D is undetermined. From germline, CDR1 is GTSNPN and CDR2 SVGIG (reference sequence). This CDR3 spans 13 amino acids. V was cut by 4 bases and J by 0 bases, with 7 bases left in between. CDR3 residues: CAWTGNSNQPQHF. DNA of the CDR3: TGTGCCTGGACGGGAAATAGCAATCAGCCCCAGCATTTT.

This clonotype was found a few times. The rearrangement uses TRBV2 and TRBJ2-7; D call uncertain. Germline values: CDR1 SNHLY, CDR2 FYNNEI. The length of the CDR3 is 11 residues. V lost 3 bases and J 12 bases, leaving 12 bases between the germline ends. The CDR3 DNA reads as TGTGCCAGCAGTGAGATCCCCACTTGGTACTTC. This gives the protein CASSEIPTWYF.

This clonotype came up many times. The chain uses TRBV11-2 and TRBJ2-7, with 9 nucleotides matching TRBD2. The V segment lost 2 bases and the J segment 7 bases; nucleotides outside the gene matches: 9. CDR3 length equals 15 residues. The germline V gene encodes CDR1 SGHAT and CDR2 FQNNGV. CDR3 loop: CASSLSSGANKEQYF. The CDR3, as DNA: TGTGCCAGCAGCTTATCTAGCGGGGCCAACAAGGAGCAGTACTTC.